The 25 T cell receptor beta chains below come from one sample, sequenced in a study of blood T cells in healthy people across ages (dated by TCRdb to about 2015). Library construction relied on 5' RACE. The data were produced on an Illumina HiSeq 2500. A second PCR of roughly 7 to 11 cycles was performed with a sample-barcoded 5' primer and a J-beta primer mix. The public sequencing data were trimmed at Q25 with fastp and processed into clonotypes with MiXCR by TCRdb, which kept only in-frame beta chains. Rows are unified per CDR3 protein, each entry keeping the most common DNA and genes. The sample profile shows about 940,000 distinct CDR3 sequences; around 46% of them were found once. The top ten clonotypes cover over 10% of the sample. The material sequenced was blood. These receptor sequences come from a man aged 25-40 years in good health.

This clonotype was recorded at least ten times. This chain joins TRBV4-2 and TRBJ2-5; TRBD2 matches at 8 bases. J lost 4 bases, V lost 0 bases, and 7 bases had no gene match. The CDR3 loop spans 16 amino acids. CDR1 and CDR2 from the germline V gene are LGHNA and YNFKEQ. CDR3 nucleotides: TGTGCCAGCAGCCAAGATAAGGATAGCGGGACAGAGACCCAGTACTTC. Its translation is CASSQDKDSGTETQYF.

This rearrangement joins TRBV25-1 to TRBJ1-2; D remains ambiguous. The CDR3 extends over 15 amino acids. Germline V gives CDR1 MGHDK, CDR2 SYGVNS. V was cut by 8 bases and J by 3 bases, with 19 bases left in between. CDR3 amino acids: CASRDIEAGDYGYTF. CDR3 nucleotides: TGTGCCAGCCGAGACATCGAGGCCGGGGACTATGGCTACACCTTC.

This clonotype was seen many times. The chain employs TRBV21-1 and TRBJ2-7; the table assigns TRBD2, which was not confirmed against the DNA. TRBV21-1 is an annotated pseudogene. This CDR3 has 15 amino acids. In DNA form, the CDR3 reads TGTGCCAGCAGCAAAGTGGGGAGACAAACCTACGAGCAGTACTTC. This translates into CASSKVGRQTYEQYF.

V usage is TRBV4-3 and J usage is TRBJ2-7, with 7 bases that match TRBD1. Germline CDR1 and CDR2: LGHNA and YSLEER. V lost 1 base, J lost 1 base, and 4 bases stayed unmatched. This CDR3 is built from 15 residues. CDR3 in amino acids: CASSQVQGVSYEQYF. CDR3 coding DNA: TGCGCCAGCAGCCAAGTCCAGGGGGTGTCCTACGAGCAGTACTTC.

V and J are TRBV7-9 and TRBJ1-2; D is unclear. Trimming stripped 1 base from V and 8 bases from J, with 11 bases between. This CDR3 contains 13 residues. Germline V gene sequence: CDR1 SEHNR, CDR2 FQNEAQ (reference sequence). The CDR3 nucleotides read TGTGCCAGCAGCTTAGTCCTGGCTGGGGGCTACACCTTC. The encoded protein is CASSLVLAGGYTF.

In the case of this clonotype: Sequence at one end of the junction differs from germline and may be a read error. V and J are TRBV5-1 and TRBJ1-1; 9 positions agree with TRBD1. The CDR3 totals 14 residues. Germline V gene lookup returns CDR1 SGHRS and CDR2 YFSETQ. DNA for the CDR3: TGCACCAGCAGCTGGGGACAGGGGAACACTGAAGCTTTCTTT. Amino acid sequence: CTSSWGQGNTEAFF.

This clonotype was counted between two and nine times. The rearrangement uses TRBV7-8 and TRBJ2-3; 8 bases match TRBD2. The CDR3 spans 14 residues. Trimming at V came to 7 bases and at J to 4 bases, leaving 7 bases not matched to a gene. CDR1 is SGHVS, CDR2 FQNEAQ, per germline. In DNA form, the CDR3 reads TGTGCCAGCACTTACAGGACTAGCCCAGATACGCAGTATTTT. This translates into CASTYRTSPDTQYF.

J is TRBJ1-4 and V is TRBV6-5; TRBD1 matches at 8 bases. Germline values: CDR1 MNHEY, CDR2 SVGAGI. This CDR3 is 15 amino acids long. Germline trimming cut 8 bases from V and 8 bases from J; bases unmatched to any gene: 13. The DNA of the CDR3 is TGTGCCAGCCGGCCTTGGACAGGGCTGGAGGAAAAACTGTTTTTT. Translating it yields CASRPWTGLEEKLFF.

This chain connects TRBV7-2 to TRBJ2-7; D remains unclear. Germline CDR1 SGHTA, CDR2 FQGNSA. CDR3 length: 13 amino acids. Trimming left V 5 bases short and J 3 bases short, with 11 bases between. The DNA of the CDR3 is TGTGCCAGCAGCCCCCCCGGCCACTACGAGCAGTACTTC. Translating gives CASSPPGHYEQYF.

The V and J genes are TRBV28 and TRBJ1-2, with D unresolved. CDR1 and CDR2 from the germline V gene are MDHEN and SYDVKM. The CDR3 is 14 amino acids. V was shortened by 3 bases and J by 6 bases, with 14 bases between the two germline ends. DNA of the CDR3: TGTGCCAGCAGTTTTAAGGGTAGTTGGGATGGCTACACCTTC. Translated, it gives CASSFKGSWDGYTF.

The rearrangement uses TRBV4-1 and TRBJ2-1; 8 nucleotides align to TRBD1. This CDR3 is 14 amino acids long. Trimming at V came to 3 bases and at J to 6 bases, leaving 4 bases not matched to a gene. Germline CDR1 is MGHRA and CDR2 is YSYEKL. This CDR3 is CASSHEDRGNEQFF. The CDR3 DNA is TGCGCCAGCAGCCACGAAGACAGGGGCAATGAGCAGTTCTTC.

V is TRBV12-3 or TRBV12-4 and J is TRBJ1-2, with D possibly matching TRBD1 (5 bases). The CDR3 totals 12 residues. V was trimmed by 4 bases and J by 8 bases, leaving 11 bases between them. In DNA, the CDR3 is TGTGCCAGCAGTTGGGGCAGACGAGGCTACACCTTC. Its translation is CASSWGRRGYTF.

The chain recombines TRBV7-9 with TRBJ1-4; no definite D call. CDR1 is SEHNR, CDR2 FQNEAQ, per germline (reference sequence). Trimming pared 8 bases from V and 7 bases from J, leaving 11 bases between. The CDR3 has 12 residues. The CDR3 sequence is CASGTGSEKLFF. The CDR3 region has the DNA TGTGCCAGCGGCACTGGGTCTGAAAAACTGTTTTTT.

Here the CDR3 DNA reads TGTGCCAGCAGTTGGACAGGGTCCGCCGGCTACACCTTC. As protein: CASSWTGSAGYTF. The rearrangement links TRBV6-1 to TRBJ1-2; the match to TRBD1 covers 8 bases. Germline trimming cut 5 bases from V and 8 bases from J; bases unmatched to any gene: 7. This CDR3 contains 13 residues. Germline CDR1 is MNHNS and CDR2 is SASEGT.

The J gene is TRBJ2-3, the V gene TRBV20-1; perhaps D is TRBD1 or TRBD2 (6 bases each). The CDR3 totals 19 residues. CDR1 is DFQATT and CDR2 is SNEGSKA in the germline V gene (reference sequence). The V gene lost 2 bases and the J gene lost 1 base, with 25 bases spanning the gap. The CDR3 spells CSARKQGRTGATRTDTQYF. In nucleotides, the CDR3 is TGCAGTGCTAGAAAACAGGGCCGGACGGGGGCGACACGCACAGATACGCAGTATTTT.

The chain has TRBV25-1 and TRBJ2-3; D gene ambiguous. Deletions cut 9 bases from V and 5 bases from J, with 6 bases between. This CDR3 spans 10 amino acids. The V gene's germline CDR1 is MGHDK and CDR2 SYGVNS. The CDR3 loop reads CASREDTQYF. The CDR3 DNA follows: TGTGCCAGTCGCGAAGATACGCAGTATTTT.

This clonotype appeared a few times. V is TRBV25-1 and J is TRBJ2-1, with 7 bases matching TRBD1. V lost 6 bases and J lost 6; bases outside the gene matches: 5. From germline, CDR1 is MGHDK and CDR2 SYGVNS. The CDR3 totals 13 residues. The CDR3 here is CASSNAGGNEQFF. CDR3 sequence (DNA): TGTGCCAGCAGCAACGCAGGGGGCAATGAGCAGTTCTTC.

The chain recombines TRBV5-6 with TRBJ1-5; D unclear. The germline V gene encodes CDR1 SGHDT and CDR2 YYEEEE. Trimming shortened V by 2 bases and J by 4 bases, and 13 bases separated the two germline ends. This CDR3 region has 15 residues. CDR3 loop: CASSFGWGGNQPQHF. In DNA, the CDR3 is TGTGCCAGCAGCTTCGGATGGGGTGGGAATCAGCCCCAGCATTTT.

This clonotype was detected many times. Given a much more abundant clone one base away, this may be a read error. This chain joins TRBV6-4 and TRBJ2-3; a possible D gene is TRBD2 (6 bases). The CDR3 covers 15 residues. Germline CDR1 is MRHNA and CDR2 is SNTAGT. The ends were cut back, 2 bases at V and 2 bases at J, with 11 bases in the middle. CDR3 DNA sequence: TGTGCCAGCAGTGACGCACGCGGGGACACAGATACGCAGTATTTT. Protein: CASSDARGDTDTQYF.

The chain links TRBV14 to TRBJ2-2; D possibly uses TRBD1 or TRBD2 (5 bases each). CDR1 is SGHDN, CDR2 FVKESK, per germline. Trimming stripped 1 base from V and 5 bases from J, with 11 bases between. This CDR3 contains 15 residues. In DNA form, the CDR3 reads TGTGCCAGCAGCCAAGGACAGTCGGGGACCGGGGAGCTGTTTTTT. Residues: CASSQGQSGTGELFF.

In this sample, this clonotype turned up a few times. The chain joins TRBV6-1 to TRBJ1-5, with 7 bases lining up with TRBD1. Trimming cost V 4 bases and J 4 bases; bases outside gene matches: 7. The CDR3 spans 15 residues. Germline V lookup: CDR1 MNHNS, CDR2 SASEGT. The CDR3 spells CASSAWTGVNQPQHF. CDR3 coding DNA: TGTGCCAGCAGTGCCTGGACAGGAGTAAATCAGCCCCAGCATTTT.

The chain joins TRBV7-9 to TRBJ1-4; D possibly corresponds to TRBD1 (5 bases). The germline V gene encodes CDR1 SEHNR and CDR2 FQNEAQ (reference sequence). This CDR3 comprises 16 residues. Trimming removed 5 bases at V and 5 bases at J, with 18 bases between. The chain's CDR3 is CASSTIEDSPNEKLFF. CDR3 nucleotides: TGTGCCAGCAGCACAATAGAAGACAGCCCCAATGAAAAACTGTTTTTT.

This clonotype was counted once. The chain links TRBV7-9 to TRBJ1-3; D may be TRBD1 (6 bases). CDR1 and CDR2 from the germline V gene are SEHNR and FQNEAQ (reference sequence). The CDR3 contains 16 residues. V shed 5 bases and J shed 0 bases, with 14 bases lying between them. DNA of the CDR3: TGTGCCAGCAGCAAGCCTCGGACAGACTCTGGAAACACCATATATTTT. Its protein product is CASSKPRTDSGNTIYF.

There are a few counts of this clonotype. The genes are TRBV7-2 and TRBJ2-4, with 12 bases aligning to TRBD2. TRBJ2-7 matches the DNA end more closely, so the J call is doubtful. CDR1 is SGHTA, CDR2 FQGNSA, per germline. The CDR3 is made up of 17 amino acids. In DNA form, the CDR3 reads TGTGCCAGCAGCTTACGGACTAGCGGGGTAATTGAATACGAGCAGTACTTC. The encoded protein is CASSLRTSGVIEYEQYF.

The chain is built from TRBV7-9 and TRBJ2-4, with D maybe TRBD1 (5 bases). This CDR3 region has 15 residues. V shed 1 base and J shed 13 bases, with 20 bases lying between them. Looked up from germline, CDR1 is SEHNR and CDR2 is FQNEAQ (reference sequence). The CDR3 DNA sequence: TGTGCCAGCAGCTTAGGGACCGGCACAGGAGAGGCCCAGTACTTC. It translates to CASSLGTGTGEAQYF.